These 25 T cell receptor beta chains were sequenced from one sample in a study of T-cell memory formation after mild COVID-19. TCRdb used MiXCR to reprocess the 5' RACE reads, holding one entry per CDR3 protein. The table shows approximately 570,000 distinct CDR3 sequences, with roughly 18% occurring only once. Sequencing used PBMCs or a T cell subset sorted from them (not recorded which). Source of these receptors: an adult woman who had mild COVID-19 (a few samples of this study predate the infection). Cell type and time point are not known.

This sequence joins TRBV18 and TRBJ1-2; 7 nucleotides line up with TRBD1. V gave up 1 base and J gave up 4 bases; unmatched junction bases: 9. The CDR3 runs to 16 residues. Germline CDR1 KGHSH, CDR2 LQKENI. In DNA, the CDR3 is TGTGCCAGCTCACCACTGAGTGAGGGGGCCGGCTATGGCTACACCTTC. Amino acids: CASSPLSEGAGYGYTF.

In DNA, the CDR3 is TGTGCCAGCAGTTACGGAGGGAATAAGCTGGGTTCACCCCTCCACTTT. Its translation is CASSYGGNKLGSPLHF. The chain recombines TRBV6-5 with TRBJ1-6; no firm D call. Trimming cost V 2 bases and J 9 bases, with 17 bases left between them. The germline V gene encodes CDR1 MNHEY and CDR2 SVGAGI. CDR3 length equals 16 residues.

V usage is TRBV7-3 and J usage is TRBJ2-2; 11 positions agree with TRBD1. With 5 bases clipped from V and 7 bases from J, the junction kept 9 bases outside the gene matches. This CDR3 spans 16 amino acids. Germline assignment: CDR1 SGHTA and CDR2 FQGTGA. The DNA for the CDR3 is TGTGCCAGCAGCCTTGGAGGACAGGGGGCAGTCGGGGAGCTGTTTTTT. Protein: CASSLGGQGAVGELFF.

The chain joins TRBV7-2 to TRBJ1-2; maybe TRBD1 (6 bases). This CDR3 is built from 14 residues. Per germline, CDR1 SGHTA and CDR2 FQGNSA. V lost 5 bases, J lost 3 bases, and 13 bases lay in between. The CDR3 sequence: CASSRDKPYYGYTF. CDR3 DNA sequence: TGTGCCAGCAGCCGGGACAAGCCCTACTATGGCTACACCTTC. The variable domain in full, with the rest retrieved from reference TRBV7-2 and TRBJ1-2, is GAGVSQSPSNKVTEKGKDVELRCDPISGHTALYWYRQSLGQGLEFLIYFQGNSAPDKSGLPSDRFSAERTGGSVSTLTIQRTQQEDSAVYLCASSRDKPYYGYTFGSGTRLTVV.

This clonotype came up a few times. CDR3 amino acids: CASRRLPDSYNTEAFF. The CDR3 DNA reads as TGCGCCAGCAGGAGGCTCCCGGACAGCTATAACACTGAAGCTTTCTTT. The chain couples TRBV5-1 to TRBJ1-1; D is possibly TRBD1 (6 bases). CDR3 length equals 16 residues. The germline V gene encodes CDR1 SGHRS and CDR2 YFSETQ. The V gene lost 5 bases and the J gene lost 2 bases, with 19 bases spanning the gap. The whole variable domain, filled in from reference TRBV5-1 and TRBJ1-1, reads KAGVTQTPRYLIKTRGQQVTLSCSPISGHRSVSWYQQTPGQGLQFLFEYFSETQRNKGNFPGRFSGRQFSNSRSEMNVSTLELGDSALYLCASRRLPDSYNTEAFFGQGTRLTVV.

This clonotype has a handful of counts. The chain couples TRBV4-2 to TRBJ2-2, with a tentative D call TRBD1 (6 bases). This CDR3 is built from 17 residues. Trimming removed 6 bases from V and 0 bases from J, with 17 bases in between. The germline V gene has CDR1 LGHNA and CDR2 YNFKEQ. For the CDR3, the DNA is TGTGCCAGCAGTTTTAGTACCGGGACAACGAACACCGGGGAGCTGTTTTTT. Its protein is CASSFSTGTTNTGELFF.

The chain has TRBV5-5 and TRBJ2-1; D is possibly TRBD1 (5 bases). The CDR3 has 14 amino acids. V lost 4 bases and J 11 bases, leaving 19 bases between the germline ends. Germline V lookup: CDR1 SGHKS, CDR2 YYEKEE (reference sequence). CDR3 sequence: CASSRPQGKNQQFF. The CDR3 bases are TGTGCCAGCAGCCGCCCCCAGGGAAAGAATCAGCAGTTCTTC.

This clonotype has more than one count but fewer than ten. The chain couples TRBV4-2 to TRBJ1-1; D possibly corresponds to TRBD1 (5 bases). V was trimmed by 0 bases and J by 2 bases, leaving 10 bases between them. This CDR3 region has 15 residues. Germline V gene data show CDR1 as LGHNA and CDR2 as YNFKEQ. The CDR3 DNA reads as TGTGCCAGCAGCCAAGAGCAGGGAACCAACACTGAAGCTTTCTTT. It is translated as CASSQEQGTNTEAFF.

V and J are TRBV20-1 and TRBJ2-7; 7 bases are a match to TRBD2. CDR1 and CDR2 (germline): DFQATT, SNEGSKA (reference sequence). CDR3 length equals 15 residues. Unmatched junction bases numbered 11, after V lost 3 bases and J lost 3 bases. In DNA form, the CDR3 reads TGCAGTGCTAGGGATCCGGGACTACCCGACTACGAGCAGTACTTC. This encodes CSARDPGLPDYEQYF.

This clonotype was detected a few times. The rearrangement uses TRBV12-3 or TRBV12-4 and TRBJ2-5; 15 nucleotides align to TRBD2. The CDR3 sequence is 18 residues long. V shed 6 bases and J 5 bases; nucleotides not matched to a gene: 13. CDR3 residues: CASSNRGLAGGNLETQYF. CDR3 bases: TGTGCCAGCAGCAACAGAGGACTAGCGGGAGGGAATCTGGAGACCCAGTACTTC.

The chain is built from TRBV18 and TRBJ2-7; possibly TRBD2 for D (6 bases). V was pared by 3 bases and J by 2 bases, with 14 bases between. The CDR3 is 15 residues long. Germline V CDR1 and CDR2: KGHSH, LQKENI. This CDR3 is CASSPPSVRPYEQYF. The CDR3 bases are TGTGCCAGCTCACCCCCTAGCGTCCGACCCTACGAGCAGTACTTC.

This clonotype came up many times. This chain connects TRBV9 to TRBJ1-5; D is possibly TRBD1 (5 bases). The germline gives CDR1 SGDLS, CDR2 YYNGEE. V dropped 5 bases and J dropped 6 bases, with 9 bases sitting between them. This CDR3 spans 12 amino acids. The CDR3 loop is CASRGRGQPQHF. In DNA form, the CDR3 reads TGTGCCAGCAGGGGGAGGGGTCAGCCCCAGCATTTT.

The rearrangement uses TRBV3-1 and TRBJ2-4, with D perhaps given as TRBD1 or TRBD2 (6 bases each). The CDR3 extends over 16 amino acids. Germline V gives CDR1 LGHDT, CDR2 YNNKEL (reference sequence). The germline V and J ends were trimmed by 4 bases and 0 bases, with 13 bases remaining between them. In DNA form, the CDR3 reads TGTGCCAGCAGCCCGTCACAGGGACTAGCCAAAAACATTCAGTACTTC. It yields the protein CASSPSQGLAKNIQYF.

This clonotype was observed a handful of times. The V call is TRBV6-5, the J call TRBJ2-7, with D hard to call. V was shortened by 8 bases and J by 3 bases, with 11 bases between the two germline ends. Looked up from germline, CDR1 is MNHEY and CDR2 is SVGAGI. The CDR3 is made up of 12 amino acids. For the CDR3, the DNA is TGTGCCAGCGCGACATGGGACTACGAGCAGTACTTC. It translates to CASATWDYEQYF.

CDR3 bases: TGTGCCACCAGCAGAGATTTCAGCCAAGAGACCCAGTACTTC. Translating gives CATSRDFSQETQYF. This rearrangement joins TRBV15 to TRBJ2-5; the D is unclear. The CDR3 contains 14 residues. V was clipped by 0 bases and J by 1 base, with 6 bases between them. Germline lookup yields CDR1 LNHNV and CDR2 YYDKDF (reference sequence).

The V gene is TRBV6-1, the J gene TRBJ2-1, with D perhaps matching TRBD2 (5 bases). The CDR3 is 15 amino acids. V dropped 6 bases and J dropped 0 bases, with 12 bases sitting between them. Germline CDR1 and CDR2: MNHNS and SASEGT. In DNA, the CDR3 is TGTGCCAGCAGATTGGACTTTAGCTCCTACAATGAGCAGTTCTTC. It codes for CASRLDFSSYNEQFF.

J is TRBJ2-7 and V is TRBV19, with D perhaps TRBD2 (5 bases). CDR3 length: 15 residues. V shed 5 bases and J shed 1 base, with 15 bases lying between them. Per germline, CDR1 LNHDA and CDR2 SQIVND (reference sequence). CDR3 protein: CASSSLDGKSYEQYF. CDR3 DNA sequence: TGTGCCAGTAGTTCCCTGGACGGGAAATCCTACGAGCAGTACTTC.

CDR3: CSARGGNGLRNQPQHF. CDR3 coding DNA: TGCAGTGCTAGAGGCGGGAATGGGTTGCGCAATCAGCCCCAGCATTTT. The chain carries TRBV20-1 and TRBJ1-5, with D unclear. Trimming took off 1 base at V and 2 bases at J, with 15 bases between the two ends. Per the germline V gene, CDR1 is DFQATT and CDR2 is SNEGSKA (reference sequence). The CDR3 runs to 16 residues.

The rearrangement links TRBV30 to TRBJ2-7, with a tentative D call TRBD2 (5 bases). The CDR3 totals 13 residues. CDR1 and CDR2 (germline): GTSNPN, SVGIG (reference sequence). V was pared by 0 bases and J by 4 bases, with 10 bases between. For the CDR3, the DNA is TGTGCCTGGAGTGTCGGAGGAAAGTACGAGCAGTACTTC. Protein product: CAWSVGGKYEQYF.

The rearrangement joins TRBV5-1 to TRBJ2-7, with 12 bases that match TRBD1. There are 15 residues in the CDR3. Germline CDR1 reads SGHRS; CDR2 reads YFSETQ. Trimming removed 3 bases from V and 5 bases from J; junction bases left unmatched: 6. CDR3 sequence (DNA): TGCGCCAGCAGCTGGGGGACAGGGGGCGAAGACGAGCAGTACTTC. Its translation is CASSWGTGGEDEQYF.

CDR3 in amino acids: CATSLRRPGELFF. In DNA form, the CDR3 reads TGTGCCACCAGCTTGCGCCGACCCGGGGAGCTGTTTTTT. V gene TRBV15 combines with J gene TRBJ2-2; D gene uncertain. The V gene's germline CDR1 is LNHNV and CDR2 YYDKDF (reference sequence). V was pared by 5 bases and J by 6 bases, with 10 bases between. The CDR3 covers 13 residues.

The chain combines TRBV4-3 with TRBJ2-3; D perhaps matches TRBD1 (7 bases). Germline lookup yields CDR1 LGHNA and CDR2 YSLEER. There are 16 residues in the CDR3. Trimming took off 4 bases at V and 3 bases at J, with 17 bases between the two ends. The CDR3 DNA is TGCGCCAGCAGCCCTAGGCAGGGGGGACCGACAGATACGCAGTATTTT. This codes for CASSPRQGGPTDTQYF.

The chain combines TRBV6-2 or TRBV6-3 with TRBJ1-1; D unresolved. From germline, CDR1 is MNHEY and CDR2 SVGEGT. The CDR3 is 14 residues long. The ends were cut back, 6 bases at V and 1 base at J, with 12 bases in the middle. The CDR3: CASRKDLRNTEAFF. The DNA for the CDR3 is TGTGCCAGCAGGAAGGACCTGAGGAACACTGAAGCTTTCTTT.

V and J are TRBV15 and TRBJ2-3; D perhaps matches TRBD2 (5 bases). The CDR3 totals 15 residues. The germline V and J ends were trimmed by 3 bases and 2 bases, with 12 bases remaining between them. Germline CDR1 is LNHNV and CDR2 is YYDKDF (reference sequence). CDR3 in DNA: TGTGCCACCAGCAGGGCCGGGATTTACACAGATACGCAGTATTTT. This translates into CATSRAGIYTDTQYF.

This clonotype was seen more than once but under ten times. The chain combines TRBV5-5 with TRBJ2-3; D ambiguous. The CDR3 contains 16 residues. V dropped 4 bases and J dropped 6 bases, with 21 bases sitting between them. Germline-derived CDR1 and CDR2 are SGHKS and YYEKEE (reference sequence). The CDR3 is CASSPTPKHYVDTQYF. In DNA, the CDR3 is TGTGCCAGCAGCCCGACTCCAAAGCATTACGTGGATACGCAGTATTTT. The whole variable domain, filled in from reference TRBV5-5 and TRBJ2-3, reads DAGVTQSPTHLIKTRGQQVTLRCSPISGHKSVSWYQQVLGQGPQFIFQYYEKEERGRGNFPDRFSARQFPNYSSELNVNALLLGDSALYLCASSPTPKHYVDTQYFGPGTRLTVL.